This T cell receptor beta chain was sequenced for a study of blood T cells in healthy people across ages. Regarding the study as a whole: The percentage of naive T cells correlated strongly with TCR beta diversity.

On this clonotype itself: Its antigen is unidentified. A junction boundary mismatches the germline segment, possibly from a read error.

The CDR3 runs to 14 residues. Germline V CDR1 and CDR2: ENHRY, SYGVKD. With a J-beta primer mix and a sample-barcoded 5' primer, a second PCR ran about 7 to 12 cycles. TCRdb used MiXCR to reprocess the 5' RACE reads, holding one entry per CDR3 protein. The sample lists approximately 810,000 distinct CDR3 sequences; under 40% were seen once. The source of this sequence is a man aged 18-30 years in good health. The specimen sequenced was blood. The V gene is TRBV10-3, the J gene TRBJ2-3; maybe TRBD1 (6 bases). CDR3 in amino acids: CAISGDTSTETQYF. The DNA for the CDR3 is TGTGCCATCAGTGGGGACACAAGCACAGAGACGCAGTATTTT.